The 17 T cell receptor beta chains below were found in one sample sequenced in a study of technical replicates of blood from several donors (dated by TCRdb to the late 2010s). Library method: the immunoSEQ multiplex PCR assay. TCRdb retrieved this table from immuneACCESS and kept in-frame rearrangements only. Not all clones are present; in checked studies, unresolved V genes account for under half, and no reason is known for the remainder. Present in this sample are nearly 80,000 clones, about 92% of which were seen just once. The ten largest make up more than 0.3% of the sample. The sequencing input was T cells isolated from PBMCs. All receptors come from a human donor in good health.

V and J are TRBV6-6 and TRBJ2-7; D remains ambiguous. V lost 8 bases, J lost 0 bases, and 11 bases lay in between. The CDR3 runs to 13 residues. Germline CDR1 is MNHNY and CDR2 is SVGAGI (reference sequence). CDR3 sequence (DNA): TGTGCCAGCTGCTCTTCCAGCTCCTACGAGCAGTACTTC. Amino acids: CASCSSSSYEQYF.

J is TRBJ2-3 and V is TRBV7-9; D gene ambiguous. The CDR3 is made up of 14 amino acids. The germline V gene encodes CDR1 SEHNR and CDR2 FQNEAQ (reference sequence). The V end was cut by 6 bases, the J end by 0 bases, with 10 bases between. The CDR3 protein is CASRYRASTDTQYF. The CDR3 nucleotides read TGTGCCAGCAGATACCGAGCTAGCACAGATACGCAGTATTTT. Together with reference TRBV7-9 and TRBJ2-3, the CDR3 gives the full variable domain: DTGVSQNPRHKITKRGQNVTFRCDPISEHNRLYWYRQTLGQGPEFLTYFQNEAQLEKSRLLSDRFSAERPKGSFSTLEIQRTEQGDSAMYLCASRYRASTDTQYFGPGTRLTVL.

The V and J genes are TRBV9 and TRBJ2-1; 11 nucleotides agree with TRBD2. This CDR3 is built from 19 residues. CDR1 and CDR2 (germline): SGDLS, YYNGEE. The J segment lost 7 bases and the V segment lost 4 bases, leaving 19 bases of the junction unmatched. CDR3 nucleotide sequence: TGTGCCAGCAGCATGCCCCCCCGGTTACTAGCGGGAGTAGGGAATGAGCAGTTCTTC. Amino acids: CASSMPPRLLAGVGNEQFF.

The J gene is TRBJ2-1, the V gene TRBV9; 13 bases fit TRBD2. Trimming at V came to 0 bases and at J to 6 bases, leaving 6 bases not matched to a gene. CDR1 and CDR2 from the germline V gene are SGDLS and YYNGEE. There are 17 residues in the CDR3. The DNA of the CDR3 is TGTGCCAGCAGCGTAGATAGGACTAGCGGGAGTTCCAATGAGCAGTTCTTC. This codes for CASSVDRTSGSSNEQFF. The variable domain in full, with the rest retrieved from reference TRBV9 and TRBJ2-1, is DSGVTQTPKHLITATGQRVTLRCSPRSGDLSVYWYQQSLDQGLQFLIQYYNGEERAKGNILERFSAQQFPDLHSELNLSSLELGDSALYFCASSVDRTSGSSNEQFFGPGTRLTVL.

The rearrangement links TRBV6-5 to TRBJ1-4; 10 bases map to TRBD1. V trimming: 4 bases; J trimming: 8 bases; junction bases outside the gene matches: 4. Germline values: CDR1 MNHEY, CDR2 SVGAGI. This CDR3 has 14 residues. This CDR3 is CASSWGQGSEKLFF. DNA for the CDR3: TGTGCCAGCAGTTGGGGACAGGGGAGCGAAAAACTGTTTTTT.

The gene calls are TRBV5-1 and TRBJ1-1; weak D call: TRBD1 (5 bases). The CDR3 is 15 residues long. The V gene lost 0 bases and the J gene lost 3 bases, with 12 bases spanning the gap. The germline gives CDR1 SGHRS, CDR2 YFSETQ. CDR3: CASSLAQGRDTEAFF. DNA for the CDR3: TGCGCCAGCAGCTTGGCCCAGGGAAGGGACACTGAAGCTTTCTTT.

The V and J genes are TRBV6-1 and TRBJ2-7; the match to TRBD1 covers 7 bases. Trimming took 7 bases from V and 5 from J; bases not matched to a gene: 5. Germline lookup yields CDR1 MNHNS and CDR2 SASEGT. The CDR3 totals 12 residues. DNA for the CDR3: TGTGCCAGCAATGACAGGGAAGACGAGCAGTACTTC. As protein: CASNDREDEQYF.

The chain employs TRBV5-4 and TRBJ2-1; tentative D call: TRBD2 (7 bases). Trimming took 3 bases from V and 5 from J, leaving 12 bases between them. The V gene's germline CDR1 is SGHNT and CDR2 YYREEE (reference sequence). The CDR3 is 14 residues long. Here the CDR3 reads CASSSGGGHNEQFF. The CDR3 coding sequence is TGTGCCAGCAGCTCGGGGGGCGGCCACAATGAGCAGTTCTTC.

The rearrangement uses TRBV29-1 and TRBJ1-1; 7 bases map to TRBD1. The CDR3 extends over 13 amino acids. CDR1 is SQVTM, CDR2 ANQGSEA, per germline. V was clipped by 0 bases and J by 5 bases; unmatched bases: 3. The CDR3 region has the DNA TGCAGCGTTGAAGACCTACAGGGGACTGAAGCTTTCTTT. This sequence encodes CSVEDLQGTEAFF.

V gene TRBV7-2 combines with J gene TRBJ1-5; TRBD1 aligns across 8 bases. Germline-derived CDR1 and CDR2 are SGHTA and FQGNSA. This CDR3 is 16 amino acids long. Unmatched junction bases numbered 7, after V lost 1 base and J lost 5 bases. The DNA for the CDR3 is TGTGCCAGCAGCTTAGGTGGACAGGGCAGGGATCAGCCCCAGCATTTT. Amino acid sequence: CASSLGGQGRDQPQHF.

The chain has TRBV6-5 and TRBJ2-5; a weak D match, TRBD2 (6 bases). Deletions cut 5 bases from V and 5 bases from J, with 6 bases between. In germline, CDR1 is MNHEY, CDR2 SVGAGI. The CDR3 consists of 11 residues. This chain's CDR3 is CASSRGETQYF. The CDR3 nucleotides read TGTGCCAGCAGTCGGGGGGAGACCCAGTACTTC.

V is TRBV19 and J is TRBJ1-1; no definite D call. The germline V and J ends were trimmed by 3 bases and 4 bases, with 3 bases remaining between them. The germline V gene has CDR1 LNHDA and CDR2 SQIVND (reference sequence). The CDR3 is 11 residues long. The CDR3 DNA reads as TGTGCCAGTAGTATCGGCACTGAAGCTTTCTTT. It is translated as CASSIGTEAFF.

CDR3 coding DNA: TGTGCCACCAGCGCGGGAGGCCTCCTAGGCTACGAGCAGTACTTC. Translated: CATSAGGLLGYEQYF. The chain is built from TRBV15 and TRBJ2-7, with 8 nucleotides matching TRBD2. This CDR3 is built from 15 residues. CDR1 is LNHNV, CDR2 YYDKDF, per germline (reference sequence). V dropped 5 bases and J dropped 3; count of bases not matched to a gene: 9.

This clone showed up just once. The V call is TRBV5-5, the J call TRBJ2-6, with TRBD2 as a possible D gene (6 bases). The CDR3 covers 20 residues. V lost 3 bases and J 0 bases, leaving 22 bases between the germline ends. Germline V gives CDR1 SGHKS, CDR2 YYEKEE (reference sequence). The CDR3 loop reads CASSWKTGTALTSGANVLTF. CDR3 nucleotides: TGTGCCAGCAGCTGGAAAACCGGGACTGCTCTGACCTCTGGGGCCAACGTCCTGACTTTC.

This chain joins TRBV11-3 and TRBJ2-3, with D uncertain. V was shortened by 1 base and J by 2 bases, with 4 bases between the two germline ends. The CDR3 has 13 residues. CDR1 is SGHNT, CDR2 YENEEA, per germline. Written as DNA, the CDR3 is TGTGCCAGCAGCTTAGGAGCCACAGATACGCAGTATTTT. It translates to CASSLGATDTQYF.

This chain connects TRBV19 to TRBJ2-1, with TRBD2 identical over 7 bases. After removal of 7 bases from V and 0 bases from J, the junction contained 3 bases not matched to a gene. The V gene's germline CDR1 is LNHDA and CDR2 SQIVND (reference sequence). The CDR3 runs 14 residues. The CDR3 spells CASTREGSYNEQFF. The CDR3, as DNA: TGTGCCAGTACCAGGGAGGGCTCCTACAATGAGCAGTTCTTC.

V gene TRBV29-1 combines with J gene TRBJ2-2; weak D call: TRBD2 (5 bases). CDR1 SQVTM and CDR2 ANQGSEA come from the germline V gene. Trimming left V 5 bases short and J 4 bases short, with 14 bases between. The CDR3 totals 14 residues. CDR3 residues: CSVTGKESTGELFF. CDR3 DNA sequence: TGCAGCGTTACCGGGAAAGAGTCCACCGGGGAGCTGTTTTTT.